Listed here is a single T cell receptor beta chain. This specimen belongs to a study of T cell responses to AZD1222 COVID-19 vaccine. The assay was immunoSEQ multiplex PCR, and TCRdb's table has in-frame clones only and misses some. Of roughly 190,000 clones detected, about 92% appear once; the ten largest clones hold less than 1.5%. The CDR3 has 16 amino acids. The V end lost 3 bases, the J end lost 2 bases, and 14 bases lay between the germline ends. Per the germline V gene, CDR1 is MGHDK and CDR2 is SYGVNS. The origin of this receptor is an adult in good health. The gene calls are TRBV25-1 and TRBJ1-3; D ambiguous. This specimen consisted of peripheral blood, obtained on day 0 of AZD1222 vaccination. CDR3 residues: CASSDNPVVPGNTIYF. The CDR3 DNA reads as TGTGCCAGCAGTGATAACCCCGTGGTTCCTGGAAACACCATATATTTT. Looking up the rest from reference TRBV25-1 and TRBJ1-3 gives the full variable domain: EADIYQTPRYLVIGTGKKITLECSQTMGHDKMYWYQQDPGMELHLIHYSYGVNSTEKGDLSSESTVSRIRTEHFPLTLESARPSHTSQYLCASSDNPVVPGNTIYFGEGSWLTVV.